A single sample gave rise to the 18 T cell receptor beta chains below, sequenced in a study of somatic mutations in cytotoxic T cells in rheumatoid arthritis. Here immunoSEQ multiplex PCR was the method, and the copy in TCRdb shows in-frame clones only, minus some. The sample has a few thousand clones; 70% to 85% are singletons. The sample was CD8+ T cells sorted from blood. The receptors originated from a woman in her fifties or sixties with rheumatoid arthritis.

A few counts support this clone. This rearrangement joins TRBV7-6 to TRBJ1-1, with TRBD1 matching 9 bases. Unmatched junction bases numbered 7, after V lost 4 bases and J lost 7 bases. CDR3 length: 14 residues. Per germline, CDR1 SGHVS and CDR2 FNYEAQ. The CDR3 region is CASSSDRGANEAFF. CDR3 sequence (DNA): TGTGCCAGCAGCTCTGACAGGGGGGCGAATGAAGCTTTCTTT.

This clone showed up just once. V usage is TRBV28 and J usage is TRBJ1-1, with 8 bases identical to TRBD1. In germline, CDR1 is MDHEN, CDR2 SYDVKM. Trimming removed 6 bases from V and 7 bases from J; junction bases left unmatched: 16. There are 16 residues in the CDR3. The CDR3 here is CASRGQGMSATLEAFF. The CDR3 DNA follows: TGTGCCAGCAGAGGACAGGGAATGTCGGCGACTCTTGAAGCTTTCTTT.

V usage is TRBV27 and J usage is TRBJ2-1; 7 bases match TRBD2. Germline trimming cut 4 bases from V and 4 bases from J; bases unmatched to any gene: 4. Germline CDR1 MNHEY, CDR2 SMNVEV (reference sequence). CDR3 length: 14 amino acids. The CDR3 DNA follows: TGTGCCAGCAGTTGGTTAGCGGGTTACAATGAGCAGTTCTTC. This sequence encodes CASSWLAGYNEQFF.

The CDR3, as DNA: TGTGCCAGCAGTTCTCAGGTGTACGAGCAGTACTTC. This gives the protein CASSSQVYEQYF. The rearrangement joins TRBV6-5 to TRBJ2-7; D remains ambiguous. The germline V gene has CDR1 MNHEY and CDR2 SVGAGI. There are 12 residues in the CDR3. The V end lost 4 bases, the J end lost 4 bases, and 8 bases lay between the germline ends.

V is TRBV27 and J is TRBJ2-7; TRBD1 agrees at 9 bases. Germline CDR1 and CDR2: MNHEY and SMNVEV (reference sequence). CDR3 length: 17 residues. The V segment lost 1 base and the J segment 2 bases; nucleotides outside the gene matches: 9. Written as DNA, the CDR3 is TGTGCCAGCAGTTTATATAGTGGTGGACAGGGGACCTACGAGCAGTACTTC. This encodes CASSLYSGGQGTYEQYF.

CDR3 coding DNA: TGTGCCACCAGCAGAGTTGGCGGAACCCAGCCCCAGCATTTT. Translating it yields CATSRVGGTQPQHF. This rearrangement joins TRBV15 to TRBJ1-5; D not resolved. CDR1 LNHNV and CDR2 YYDKDF come from the germline V gene (reference sequence). V was pared by 1 base and J by 7 bases, with 11 bases between. The CDR3 consists of 14 residues.

As DNA, the CDR3 is TGTGCCAGCAGCCCGAGCGGGGGGGCGTCAGATACGCAGTATTTT. It yields the protein CASSPSGGASDTQYF. The genes are TRBV9 and TRBJ2-3, with 10 positions matching TRBD2. Germline loops: CDR1 SGDLS, CDR2 YYNGEE. Losses at the gene ends were 4 bases for V and 4 bases for J; bases not matched to a gene: 6. The CDR3 is made up of 15 amino acids.

This chain joins TRBV19 and TRBJ2-1; the match to TRBD2 covers 7 bases. After removal of 3 bases from V and 10 bases from J, the junction contained 0 bases not matched to a gene. CDR3 length equals 11 residues. CDR1 and CDR2 from the germline V gene are LNHDA and SQIVND (reference sequence). For the CDR3, the DNA is TGTGCCAGTAGTATGGGACTAGAGCAGTTCTTC. Translated: CASSMGLEQFF.

This chain links TRBV11-2 with TRBJ1-3; D is perhaps TRBD1 (5 bases). This CDR3 is built from 16 residues. From germline, CDR1 is SGHAT and CDR2 FQNNGV. The V end was cut by 2 bases, the J end by 0 bases, with 11 bases between. For the CDR3, the DNA is TGTGCCAGCAGCTTATGGGGACTTGACTCTGGAAACACCATATATTTT. Translating gives CASSLWGLDSGNTIYF.

The CDR3 protein is CASSSWTSGDYEQYF. CDR3 nucleotides: TGTGCCAGCAGCTCGTGGACTAGCGGAGACTACGAGCAGTACTTC. This chain uses TRBV7-9 with TRBJ2-7, with 10 nucleotides matching TRBD2. CDR3 length equals 15 residues. Germline CDR1 reads SEHNR; CDR2 reads FQNEAQ (reference sequence). V gave up 4 bases and J gave up 3 bases; unmatched junction bases: 6.

The chain combines TRBV6-6 with TRBJ2-7; no reliable D call. The ends were cut back, 6 bases at V and 3 bases at J, with 12 bases in the middle. This CDR3 region has 13 residues. Per germline, CDR1 MNHNY and CDR2 SVGAGI (reference sequence). The CDR3: CASRTVDNYEQYF. DNA for the CDR3: TGTGCCAGCAGGACCGTCGACAACTACGAGCAGTACTTC.

The V gene is TRBV19, the J gene TRBJ2-7, with 10 positions matching TRBD1. The ends lost 10 bases at V and 5 bases at J; junction bases unmatched: 2. Germline-derived CDR1 and CDR2 are LNHDA and SQIVND (reference sequence). The CDR3 is 11 amino acids. The CDR3 nucleotides are TGTGCCACCGGGACAGGGGACGAGCAGTACTTC. This sequence encodes CATGTGDEQYF.

The V and J genes are TRBV7-6 and TRBJ1-4, with D tentatively TRBD1 (6 bases). The CDR3 has 17 residues. The germline V gene has CDR1 SGHVS and CDR2 FNYEAQ. Trimming shortened V by 2 bases and J by 3 bases, and 16 bases separated the two germline ends. The CDR3: CASSLSGGSAANEKLFF. The CDR3 nucleotides read TGTGCCAGCAGCTTAAGCGGGGGCAGTGCGGCTAATGAAAAACTGTTTTTT.

This clone has a handful of counts. The rearrangement uses TRBV15 and TRBJ1-1; D is possibly TRBD1 (5 bases). V lost 5 bases and J 0 bases, leaving 10 bases between the germline ends. CDR3 length: 14 residues. Germline-derived CDR1 and CDR2 are LNHNV and YYDKDF (reference sequence). This chain's CDR3 is CATSVPGLNTEAFF. CDR3 in DNA: TGTGCCACCAGCGTTCCAGGGTTGAACACTGAAGCTTTCTTT.

V and J are TRBV27 and TRBJ2-7; 9 nucleotides agree with TRBD1. Germline CDR1 and CDR2: MNHEY and SMNVEV (reference sequence). J was trimmed by 5 bases and V by 2 bases; bases with no gene match: 7. The length of the CDR3 is 15 residues. The DNA for the CDR3 is TGTGCCAGCAGTTTAATAGGACAGGGGATCAACGAGCAGTACTTC. It is translated as CASSLIGQGINEQYF.

The chain links TRBV7-9 to TRBJ2-7; D is ambiguous. This CDR3 region has 12 residues. Trimming shortened V by 4 bases and J by 3 bases, and 7 bases separated the two germline ends. Germline V lookup: CDR1 SEHNR, CDR2 FQNEAQ (reference sequence). The CDR3 region is CASSSTFYEQYF. For the CDR3, the DNA is TGTGCCAGCAGCTCTACCTTCTACGAGCAGTACTTC.

This clone was observed once. The chain has TRBV2 and TRBJ2-6, with 10 bases fitting TRBD1. The CDR3 extends over 19 amino acids. Germline V lookup: CDR1 SNHLY, CDR2 FYNNEI. Trimming took 5 bases from V and 0 from J; bases not matched to a gene: 10. CDR3 bases: TGTGCCAGCAGTCCACCCCCGGGACAGGGGCACTCTGGGGCCAACGTCCTGACTTTC. Protein product: CASSPPPGQGHSGANVLTF.

Regarding this clone: One junction end disagrees with the germline gene, perhaps due to a read error. The chain has TRBV6-6 and TRBJ2-7, with 10 nucleotides matching TRBD2. CDR1 and CDR2 from the germline V gene are MNHNY and SVGAGI (reference sequence). The CDR3 has 15 residues. This chain's CDR3 is CASSYGTSAALFSDF. The CDR3 DNA follows: TGTGCCAGCAGTTACGGGACTAGCGCCGCTTTATTCTCCGACTTC.